The sequence of this TCR beta chain was determined in a study of blood T cell repertoires in COVID-19 (dated by TCRdb to 2020 to 2022). About the full investigation: Samples from collaborators originated in the United States, Italy and Spain and spanned both the acute and convalescent phases of COVID-19. Nearly every sample came with metadata listing a de-identified subject ID, COVID-19 status, age in years and sex. The dataset comprised deeply sampled blood TCRbeta repertoires from subjects exposed to, actively infected with, or recovered from COVID-19. HLA class I and class II types, where available, came from metadata supplied by the sample provider rather than from assay-based typing. The material from the prospective study consisted of cDNA or gDNA derived from T cells, B-cell-depleted T cells, or PBMCs. Samples were obtained from the ongoing ImmuneRACE study (first 160 participants) and from over 1,000 subjects provided by 6 global collaborators. The repertoires were released in a freely available public database intended as a resource for research on the immune response to SARS-CoV-2. The full study reports these points: Clinical and demographic metadata were provided uncurated, with the amount varying by source and participant.

Enrolling through a virtual design, the prospective study's participants ranged in age from roughly 18 to 89 years and lived across roughly 23 United States geographic areas. To assign participants to cohorts, the prospective study relied on clinical history that participants themselves reported in a screening survey and a study questionnaire. For ImmuneRACE Cohort 3, a participant was defined as recovered based on two consecutive negative NP/OP PCR tests, clearance by a healthcare professional, or resolution of symptoms. In the prospective study, whole blood, serum and a nasopharyngeal or oropharyngeal swab were collected from each participant by mobile phlebotomists. Additional blood draws and questionnaires over a 2-month period could optionally be provided by prospective study participants. Before DNA extraction, blood samples from the prospective study were shipped at room temperature or frozen.

From a lookup of the germline V gene, CDR1 and CDR2 are SGHTA and FQGNSA. The CDR3 spans 14 residues, from the cysteine through the phenylalanine. Only the CDR3 portion is preserved as DNA: 42 bases, with reading frame beginning at the first base. V is shortened by 0 bases, J by 7 bases, and the region joining them spans 9 bases. TCRbeta CDR3 regions were amplified from genomic DNA by means of the immunoSEQ Assay, a bias-controlled multiplex PCR. As for how the authors treated the data: The number of nucleated cells in each sample was estimated by amplification of reference gene primers within the assay. Sequence reads were collapsed and filtered to measure the absolute abundance of every unique TCRbeta CDR3 rearrangement. For each sample, productive Simpson clonality was calculated as the square root of Simpson's diversity index over productive rearrangements. Entries here come from immuneACCESS through TCRdb and include only in-frame sequences with V and J called. Some clones fail to appear in such tables; in the studies checked, an unresolved V gene covers under half of the shortfall, and the cause of the remainder is unknown. V, J and clone size were drawn from that table, and D and trimming were deduced from the DNA. The sample includes around 250,000 clones, with around 86% observed a single time. The top ten clonotypes cover about 16% of the sample.

Note on this clone: The clone's antigen remains unknown. Qualities for individual bases were not recorded, and no much larger clone is one base off.

This sequence was found in a man in his late teens or twenties who had recovered from COVID-19. The sequence joins TRBV7-2 to TRBJ1-4, and possibly TRBD1, on 5 matching bases. Sequences were obtained from PBMCs or T cells enriched from blood (not recorded which). The nucleotide sequence reads as follows: TGTGCCAGCAGCTTAGCAGGGGAGGGTGAAAAACTGTTTTTT. Protein translation: CASSLAGEGEKLFF. The full variable domain, completed from the reference TRBV7-2 and TRBJ1-4 proteins outside the CDR3, reads GAGVSQSPSNKVTEKGKDVELRCDPISGHTALYWYRQSLGQGLEFLIYFQGNSAPDKSGLPSDRFSAERTGGSVSTLTIQRTQQEDSAVYLCASSLAGEGEKLFFGSGTQLSVL.